This record concerns one T cell receptor beta chain sequence. Its specificity is unknown. The source of the sample is a study of shared clonotypes between healthy human individuals. Findings and limits, study-wide: Generation probabilities of non-shared clonotypes were lower (relative to those shared by all four donors).

The V gene end was trimmed by 4 bases and the J gene end by 8 bases; junction bases not matched to a gene: 12. The CDR3 length is 16 residues. The V gene's germline CDR1 is SGDLS and CDR2 YYNGEE. Clones were sequenced by immunoSEQ multiplex PCR, and TCRdb holds only the in-frame ones, with some missing. The sample records approximately 2,300,000 clones, 85% to 95% being singletons. The sequenced sample consisted of naive CD4+ T cells from PBMCs. Subset given: CD45RA+ positively selected. The sequence was obtained from a man aged 18 to 29 in good health. Some clones in this sample may be carry-over from other donors' samples. The chain joins TRBV9 to TRBJ1-4; TRBD1 aligns across 9 bases. The CDR3 DNA reads as TGTGCCAGCAGCCAGAAATCCGGGACAGGGAACGAAAAACTGTTTTTT. Protein product: CASSQKSGTGNEKLFF.